Listed below are T cell receptor beta chains from one sample, sequenced in a study of blood T cell repertoires in COVID-19. Produced via immunoSEQ multiplex PCR; TCRdb's table is partial and in-frame only. The sample has more than 300,000 clones, about nine tenths seen once; the top ten hold 8.5% to 12%. The sample was PBMCs or T cells enriched from blood (not recorded which). These TCRs come from a woman younger than 35 who had recovered from COVID-19. Each CDR3 is given with its conserved first and last residue.

j_gene: TRBJ1-2; v_gene: TRBV20-1; CDR3aa: CSATDSYGYTF
j_gene: TRBJ2-1; v_gene: TRBV11-2; CDR3aa: CASSLVFPRGYNEQFF
j_gene: TRBJ2-1; v_gene: TRBV3-1/TRBV3-2; CDR3aa: CASSQDLGTSGVYEQFF
j_gene: TRBJ2-1; v_gene: TRBV29-1; CDR3aa: CSVQSGLAYNEQFF
j_gene: TRBJ2-3; v_gene: TRBV7-9; CDR3aa: CASSLSDRVDQDTQYF
j_gene: TRBJ1-5; v_gene: TRBV19; CDR3aa: CASSIKGTGGRQPQHF
j_gene: TRBJ1-5; v_gene: TRBV18; CDR3aa: CASSPGQVSNQPQHF
j_gene: TRBJ2-3; v_gene: TRBV3-1/TRBV3-2; CDR3aa: CASSPHTKLAIPGLPYTDTQYF
j_gene: TRBJ2-7; v_gene: TRBV28; CDR3aa: CASRLGQGTYEQYF
j_gene: TRBJ1-5; v_gene: TRBV7-2; CDR3aa: CASNLQGMSNQPQHF
j_gene: TRBJ1-3; v_gene: TRBV28; CDR3aa: CASSLQARGPTIYF
j_gene: TRBJ2-3; v_gene: TRBV6-1; CDR3aa: CASSAGLAGGTDTQYF
j_gene: TRBJ1-2; v_gene: TRBV28; CDR3aa: CASSLSWDREFYTF
j_gene: TRBJ2-1; v_gene: TRBV11-1; CDR3aa: CASSLRGLYNEQFF
j_gene: TRBJ1-2; v_gene: TRBV29-1; CDR3aa: CSVLSPENYGYTF
j_gene: TRBJ1-2; v_gene: TRBV5-1; CDR3aa: CASSLGQGYYGYTF
j_gene: TRBJ2-7; v_gene: TRBV15; CDR3aa: CATSRDVSGIPYEQYF
j_gene: TRBJ1-2; v_gene: TRBV30; CDR3aa: CAWTWGDYGYTF
j_gene: TRBJ2-3; v_gene: TRBV7-9; CDR3aa: CASSWPLGDRALGTQYF
j_gene: TRBJ1-2; v_gene: TRBV6-5; CDR3aa: CASRGQGGNYGYTF
j_gene: TRBJ2-5; v_gene: TRBV9; CDR3aa: CASSVSGGGTWETQYF
j_gene: TRBJ1-2; v_gene: TRBV3-1/TRBV3-2; CDR3aa: CASSPRDRGGGYTF
j_gene: TRBJ2-7; v_gene: TRBV5-1; CDR3aa: CASSLGTRALYEQYF
j_gene: TRBJ1-6; v_gene: TRBV10-2; CDR3aa: CASSTGAPSPLHF
j_gene: TRBJ2-2; v_gene: TRBV10-2; CDR3aa: CASSESGQGWAGELFF
j_gene: TRBJ1-2; v_gene: TRBV3-1/TRBV3-2; CDR3aa: CASSLLDRSYGYTF
j_gene: TRBJ1-1; v_gene: TRBV3-1/TRBV3-2; CDR3aa: CASSQSHTGEAFF
j_gene: TRBJ1-1; v_gene: TRBV11-3; CDR3aa: CASSLGTGSAEAFF
j_gene: TRBJ1-5; v_gene: TRBV19; CDR3aa: CASSPPTDSLYQPQHF
j_gene: TRBJ2-7; v_gene: TRBV3-1/TRBV3-2; CDR3aa: CASSQPSGTSSYEQYF
j_gene: TRBJ2-7; v_gene: TRBV28; CDR3aa: CASSSPGQGVTYEQYF
j_gene: TRBJ1-5; v_gene: TRBV4-1; CDR3aa: CASSQTAYSNQPQHF
j_gene: TRBJ2-1; v_gene: TRBV9; CDR3aa: CASSDIAGSYNEQFF
j_gene: TRBJ1-2; v_gene: TRBV27; CDR3aa: CASSPYPGGFGYGYTF
j_gene: TRBJ2-1; v_gene: TRBV19; CDR3aa: CASSIDLNSYNEQFF
j_gene: TRBJ1-2; v_gene: TRBV6-5; CDR3aa: CASSKGAIANYGYTF
j_gene: TRBJ1-2; v_gene: TRBV29-1; CDR3aa: CSVEGAQGAMPYGYTF
j_gene: TRBJ2-7; v_gene: TRBV9; CDR3aa: CASSGSGYEQYF
j_gene: TRBJ2-3; v_gene: TRBV15; CDR3aa: CATSRVGGSGITDTQYF
j_gene: TRBJ1-2; v_gene: TRBV7-9; CDR3aa: CASSLEFVRELNYGYTF
j_gene: TRBJ1-2; v_gene: TRBV11-2; CDR3aa: CASTPTGDSGYTF
j_gene: TRBJ1-3; v_gene: TRBV28; CDR3aa: CALSGEGSGNTIYF
j_gene: TRBJ2-2; v_gene: TRBV10-3; CDR3aa: CAISPGLAGVSGELFF
j_gene: TRBJ1-1; v_gene: TRBV6-5; CDR3aa: CASTYRPEGYTEAFF
j_gene: TRBJ1-1; v_gene: TRBV30; CDR3aa: CAWRLGGGDTEAFF
j_gene: TRBJ2-2; v_gene: TRBV18; CDR3aa: CASSPKMDPRDRGAGNTGELFF
j_gene: TRBJ2-5; v_gene: TRBV30; CDR3aa: CAYHGLAGASQETQYF
j_gene: TRBJ1-2; v_gene: TRBV5-1; CDR3aa: CASSLLHGQADSGYTF
j_gene: TRBJ2-1; v_gene: TRBV5-6; CDR3aa: CASSFGLADNEQFF
j_gene: TRBJ1-2; v_gene: TRBV5-1; CDR3aa: CASSLETIDYGYTF
j_gene: TRBJ2-5; v_gene: TRBV29-1; CDR3aa: CSVASSLETQYF
j_gene: TRBJ2-5; v_gene: TRBV30; CDR3aa: CAWTPPGKETQYF
j_gene: TRBJ1-2; v_gene: TRBV10-3; CDR3aa: CAISESTGRYGYTF
j_gene: TRBJ1-2; v_gene: TRBV15; CDR3aa: CATSRGSPGFGGYTF
j_gene: TRBJ1-2; v_gene: TRBV3-1/TRBV3-2; CDR3aa: CASSQVRFDSIHGYTF
j_gene: TRBJ2-3; v_gene: TRBV7-9; CDR3aa: CASVPAGFTDTQYF
j_gene: TRBJ2-5; v_gene: TRBV2; CDR3aa: CASRDSGTGNETQYF
j_gene: TRBJ1-1; v_gene: TRBV19; CDR3aa: CASSIQGPYEAFF
j_gene: TRBJ2-7; v_gene: TRBV6-5; CDR3aa: CASRTGTGEYYEQYF
j_gene: TRBJ1-1; v_gene: TRBV28; CDR3aa: CASSSNTEAFF